A single T cell receptor (beta chain) is shown here with its context. The clone's antigen remains unknown. Base-call qualities are not available, and no considerably larger clone is one nucleotide away. V and J lose 0 bases and 6 bases, and a span of 9 bases separates them. From a lookup of the germline V gene (reference sequence), CDR1 and CDR2 are GTSNPN and SVGIG. Spanning cysteine to phenylalanine, the CDR3 consists of 13 amino acids. Only the CDR3 DNA stays, 39 bases, in frame from base 1. The donors were included in the validation cohort of roughly 120 subjects, a group kept apart from the roughly 730-subject first cohort. The data were taken from a study of cytomegalovirus exposure and HLA in healthy donors listed by TCRdb under 2017. A note on the overall study: According to a later analysis, one platform produced both the 120 validation repertoires and the 620 or so repertoires of the first cohort. The study aimed to test whether signatures of past pathogen exposure could be identified by cataloging public T cell receptors. To predict cytomegalovirus infection status, the study combined high-throughput TCR immunosequencing, statistical association of individual TCRs with disease status, and machine learning. Along with the approximately 650-subject first cohort, a separate validation cohort of over a hundred different subjects was used. On the study overall, not on this receptor specifically: In a later analysis, TCRs clustered in the first cohort were found to also tend to co-occur in the 130 or so validation repertoires, with 85% to 95% of cluster scores above 0. The study gave a list of 150 to 200 TCR beta chains associated with cytomegalovirus. In vitro tests confirmed that a few of the cytomegalovirus-associated TCR beta chains recognize cytomegalovirus antigens. The classifier was reported to diagnose cytomegalovirus status with high specificity and sensitivity in both the original cohort and the validation cohort. All 120 or so repertoires were used to score co-occurrence in the validation cohort in a later analysis, because that analysis had no HLA typing for the cohort. Most TCR sequences were seen in very few donors, while some public TCRs were found in many individuals. It was suggested by the authors that the approach could potentially be generalized to other disease states and immunological phenotypes.

Libraries came from the immunoSEQ multiplex PCR assay. Per the original workflow: A statistical classification framework was built for diagnosing cytomegalovirus status from the catalog of TCR beta chain sequences. TCRdb's version of the immuneACCESS table is confined to in-frame rearrangements and falls short of the full clone set. An unresolved V gene accounts for under half of the shortfall where checked; the remainder is of unknown origin. The DNA gave D and trimming, while V, J and clone size come from that table. The sample table records about 160,000 clones; 86% of these occur just once. Under 7% of the sample is in the top ten clones.

The chain is assembled from TRBV30 and TRBJ2-1; the D gene remains uncertain. The TCR comes from a woman under 40 in good health and CMV-seronegative. The sequencing sample was made of PBMCs. The nucleotide sequence reads TGTGCCTGGAGTGTAGACGGGCCCAATGAGCAGTTCTTC. Its translation reads: CAWSVDGPNEQFF.